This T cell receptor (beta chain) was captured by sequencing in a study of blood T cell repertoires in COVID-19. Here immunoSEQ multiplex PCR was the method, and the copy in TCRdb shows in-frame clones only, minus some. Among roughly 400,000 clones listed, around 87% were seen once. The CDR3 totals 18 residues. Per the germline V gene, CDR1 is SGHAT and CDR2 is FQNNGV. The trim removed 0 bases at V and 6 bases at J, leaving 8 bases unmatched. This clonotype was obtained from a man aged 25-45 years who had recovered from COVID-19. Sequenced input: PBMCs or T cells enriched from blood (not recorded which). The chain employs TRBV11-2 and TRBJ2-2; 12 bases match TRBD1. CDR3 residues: CASSLDMGTGGSSGELFF. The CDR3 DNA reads TGTGCCAGCAGCTTAGATATGGGGACAGGGGGCTCCTCCGGGGAGCTGTTTTTT.